The rows below give T cell receptor beta chains drawn from one sample of a study of T cell repertoires in cytomegalovirus infection. A single record per CDR3 protein comes from TCRdb applying MiXCR to the reads. The sample consists of around 450,000 distinct CDR3 sequences, around 11% of them appearing once. The sequenced sample was PBMCs. These receptors were obtained from a human donor in good health (CMV status not recorded). Some clones in this sample may be carry-over from other donors' samples. CDR3s include the opening cysteine and the closing phenylalanine or tryptophan. Fields, in order: clone size, V gene, J gene, CDR3 protein. Size is stated for part of the rows, as once, few or many counts, or as a class when the clone is expanded.

many	TRBV7-6	TRBJ2-2	CASSPRWRKTSTGELFF
NA	TRBV20-1	TRBJ2-2	CSAGGVRPGELFF
many	TRBV7-9	TRBJ2-3	CASVLADTQYF
many	TRBV6-5	TRBJ1-2	CASAQGNYGYTF
many	TRBV6-2/TRBV6-3	TRBJ2-5	CASSYSTSGRLIQETQYF
few	TRBV11-3	TRBJ2-1	CASSPRQASYNEQFF
many	TRBV14	TRBJ1-1	CASSQLTRNTEAFF
few	TRBV20-1	TRBJ2-1	CSAAGVLYNEQFF
NA	TRBV29-1	TRBJ1-2	CSVGNRDRGSYGYTF
many	TRBV7-8	TRBJ1-5	CASTFSGNSNQPQHF
many	TRBV7-9	TRBJ2-1	CASSQFLAGSSYNEQFF
NA	TRBV20-1	TRBJ2-3	CSASQRGQADTQYF
many	TRBV28	TRBJ2-2	CASSDRGHNTGELFF
many	TRBV7-6	TRBJ2-1	CASSLGGGSGNEQFF
many	TRBV7-9	TRBJ2-5	CASSPRGSGETQYF
few	TRBV3-1	TRBJ2-1	CASSQERLAGPYNEQFF
few	TRBV20-1	TRBJ2-5	CSAFLLAGAETQYF
many	TRBV28	TRBJ1-3	CAALNRGRSGNTIYF
many	TRBV2	TRBJ1-5	CASTMVGGAQPQHF
few	TRBV5-6	TRBJ1-2	CASSLGTGGASNYGYTF
NA	TRBV10-3	TRBJ1-6	CAIRGGNSPLHF
NA	TRBV6-2/TRBV6-3	TRBJ2-1	CASSYLTGKVDEQFF
many	TRBV7-9	TRBJ1-3	CASSPTGGAGNTIYF
many	TRBV5-5	TRBJ1-2	CASSLGPANYGYTF
few	TRBV20-1	TRBJ2-5	CSAPTSGEETQYF
many	TRBV6-5	TRBJ2-3	CASRGPGENTQYF
many	TRBV28	TRBJ2-6	CASSSTLDRLYSGANVLTF
many	TRBV28	TRBJ1-1	CASSRQVEAFF
NA	TRBV29-1	TRBJ1-3	CSVEGLSGNTIYF
many	TRBV11-2	TRBJ2-1	CASSLSGRWNEQFF
many	TRBV5-1	TRBJ2-5	CASSLYEQQETQYF
NA	TRBV2	TRBJ2-7	CASDQGAPFEQYF
many	TRBV12-3/TRBV12-4	TRBJ2-5	CATGTGEETQYF
medium-sized	TRBV7-2	TRBJ2-3	CASSPGAMIDTQYF
many	TRBV27	TRBJ2-1	CASSGQFNEQFF
many	TRBV5-5	TRBJ2-5	CASSDLGQGGETQYF
few	TRBV6-4	TRBJ2-1	CASSPSTYNEQFF
few	TRBV18	TRBJ2-7	CASSPTSGILSEQYF